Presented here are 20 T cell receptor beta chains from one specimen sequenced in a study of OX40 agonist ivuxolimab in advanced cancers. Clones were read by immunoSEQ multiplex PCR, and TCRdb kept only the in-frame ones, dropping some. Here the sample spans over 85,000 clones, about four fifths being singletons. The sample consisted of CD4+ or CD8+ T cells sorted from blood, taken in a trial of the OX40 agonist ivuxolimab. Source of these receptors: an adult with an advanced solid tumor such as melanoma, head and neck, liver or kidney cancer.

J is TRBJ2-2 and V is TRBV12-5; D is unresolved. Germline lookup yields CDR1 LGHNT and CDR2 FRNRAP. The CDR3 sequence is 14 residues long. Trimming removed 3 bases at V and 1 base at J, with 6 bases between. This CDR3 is CASGFLRNTGELFF. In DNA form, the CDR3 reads TGTGCTAGTGGTTTTCTCCGGAACACCGGGGAGCTGTTTTTT.

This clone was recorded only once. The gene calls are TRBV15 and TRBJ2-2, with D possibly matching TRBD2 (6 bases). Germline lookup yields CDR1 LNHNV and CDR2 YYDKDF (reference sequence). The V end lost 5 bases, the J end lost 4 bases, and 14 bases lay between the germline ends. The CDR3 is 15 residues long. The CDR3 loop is CATSPSDRVTGELFF. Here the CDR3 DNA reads TGTGCCACCAGCCCTAGCGATCGGGTCACCGGGGAGCTGTTTTTT.

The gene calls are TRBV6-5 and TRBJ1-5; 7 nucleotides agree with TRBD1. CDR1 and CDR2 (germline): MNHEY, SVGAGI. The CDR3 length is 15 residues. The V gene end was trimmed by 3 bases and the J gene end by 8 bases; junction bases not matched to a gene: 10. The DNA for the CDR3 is TGTGCCAGCAGTTATCAGGGGGTAAAGTGGGAGCCCCAGCATTTT. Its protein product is CASSYQGVKWEPQHF.

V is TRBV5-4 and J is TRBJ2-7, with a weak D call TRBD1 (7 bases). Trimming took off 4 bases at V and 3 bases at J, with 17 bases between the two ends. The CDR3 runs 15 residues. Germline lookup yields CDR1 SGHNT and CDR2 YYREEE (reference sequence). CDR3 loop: CASSAGGTVHYEQYF. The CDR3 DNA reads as TGTGCCAGCAGCGCGGGCGGGACAGTACACTACGAGCAGTACTTC.

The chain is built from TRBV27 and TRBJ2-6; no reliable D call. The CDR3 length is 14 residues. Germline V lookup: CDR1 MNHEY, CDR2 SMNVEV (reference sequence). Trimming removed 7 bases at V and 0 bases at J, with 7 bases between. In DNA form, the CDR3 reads TGTGCCAGCACCTCGGGCTCTGGGGCCAACGTCCTGACTTTC. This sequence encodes CASTSGSGANVLTF.

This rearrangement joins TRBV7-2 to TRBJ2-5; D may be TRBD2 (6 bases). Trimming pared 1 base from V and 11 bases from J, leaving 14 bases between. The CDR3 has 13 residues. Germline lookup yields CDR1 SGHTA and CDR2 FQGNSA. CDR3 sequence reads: CASSLVFGGEQYF. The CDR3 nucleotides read TGTGCCAGCAGCTTAGTATTCGGGGGAGAGCAGTACTTC.

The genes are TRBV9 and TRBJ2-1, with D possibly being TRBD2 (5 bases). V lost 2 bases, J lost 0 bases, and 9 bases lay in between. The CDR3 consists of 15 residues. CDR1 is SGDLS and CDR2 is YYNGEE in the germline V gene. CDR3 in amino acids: CASSVRRDSYNEQFF. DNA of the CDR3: TGTGCCAGCAGCGTTAGACGGGACTCCTACAATGAGCAGTTCTTC.

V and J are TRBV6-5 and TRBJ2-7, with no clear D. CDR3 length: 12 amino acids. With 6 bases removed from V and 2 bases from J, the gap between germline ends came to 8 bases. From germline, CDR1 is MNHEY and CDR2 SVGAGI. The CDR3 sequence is CASSDKPYEQYF. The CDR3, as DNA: TGTGCCAGCAGCGACAAACCCTACGAGCAGTACTTC.

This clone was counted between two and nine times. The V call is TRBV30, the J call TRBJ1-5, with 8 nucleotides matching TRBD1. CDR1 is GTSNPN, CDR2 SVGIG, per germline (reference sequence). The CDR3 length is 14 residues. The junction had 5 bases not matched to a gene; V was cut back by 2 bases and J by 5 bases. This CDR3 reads CAWSRTGSYQPQHF. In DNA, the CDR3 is TGTGCCTGGAGTAGGACAGGGTCCTATCAGCCCCAGCATTTT.

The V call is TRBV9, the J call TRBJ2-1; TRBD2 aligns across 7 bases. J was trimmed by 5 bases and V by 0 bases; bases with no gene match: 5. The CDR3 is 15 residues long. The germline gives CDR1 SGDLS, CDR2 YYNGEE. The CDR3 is CASSVEASGDNEQFF. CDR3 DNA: TGTGCCAGCAGCGTAGAGGCTAGCGGAGACAATGAGCAGTTCTTC.

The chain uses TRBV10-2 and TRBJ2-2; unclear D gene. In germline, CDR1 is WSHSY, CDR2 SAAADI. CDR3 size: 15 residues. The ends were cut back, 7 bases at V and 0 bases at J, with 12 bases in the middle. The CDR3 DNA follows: TGCGCCAGCAAAGGGATAGGATCGAACACCGGGGAGCTGTTTTTT. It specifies CASKGIGSNTGELFF.

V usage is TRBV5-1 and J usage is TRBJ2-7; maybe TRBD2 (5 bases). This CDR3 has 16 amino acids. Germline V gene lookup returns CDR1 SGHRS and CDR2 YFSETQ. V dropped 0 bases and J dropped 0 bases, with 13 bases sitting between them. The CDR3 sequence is CASSLGGGGGSYEQYF. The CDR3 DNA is TGCGCCAGCAGCTTGGGCGGCGGCGGAGGCTCCTACGAGCAGTACTTC. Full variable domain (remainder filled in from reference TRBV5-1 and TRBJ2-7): KAGVTQTPRYLIKTRGQQVTLSCSPISGHRSVSWYQQTPGQGLQFLFEYFSETQRNKGNFPGRFSGRQFSNSRSEMNVSTLELGDSALYLCASSLGGGGGSYEQYFGPGTRLTVT.

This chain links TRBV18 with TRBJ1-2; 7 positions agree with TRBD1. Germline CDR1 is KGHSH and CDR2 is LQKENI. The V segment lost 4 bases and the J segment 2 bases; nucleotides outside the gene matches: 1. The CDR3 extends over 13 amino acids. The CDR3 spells CASSLGQNYGYTF. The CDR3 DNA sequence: TGTGCCAGCTCACTGGGACAGAACTATGGCTACACCTTC.

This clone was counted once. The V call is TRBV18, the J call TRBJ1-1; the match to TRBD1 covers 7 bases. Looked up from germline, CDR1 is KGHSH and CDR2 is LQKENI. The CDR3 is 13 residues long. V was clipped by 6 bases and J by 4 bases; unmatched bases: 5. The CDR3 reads CASSRQGGTEAFF. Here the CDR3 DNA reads TGTGCCAGCTCCCGACAGGGCGGCACTGAAGCTTTCTTT.

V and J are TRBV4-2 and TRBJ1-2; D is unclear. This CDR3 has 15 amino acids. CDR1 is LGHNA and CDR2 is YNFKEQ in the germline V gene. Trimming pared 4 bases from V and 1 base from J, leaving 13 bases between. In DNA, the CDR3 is TGTGCCAGCAGCCGGGCGGAACGGGATAACTATGGCTACACCTTC. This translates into CASSRAERDNYGYTF.

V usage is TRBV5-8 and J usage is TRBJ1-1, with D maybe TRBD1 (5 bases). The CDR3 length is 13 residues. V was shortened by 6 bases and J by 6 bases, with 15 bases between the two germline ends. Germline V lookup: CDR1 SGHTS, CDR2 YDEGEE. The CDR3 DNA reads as TGTGCCAGCAACTTTCAGGGAGGGGCTGAAGCTTTCTTT. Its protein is CASNFQGGAEAFF.

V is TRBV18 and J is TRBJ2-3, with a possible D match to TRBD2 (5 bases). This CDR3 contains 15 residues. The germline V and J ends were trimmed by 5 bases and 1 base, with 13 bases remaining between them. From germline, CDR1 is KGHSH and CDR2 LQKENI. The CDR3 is CASSSAGPCTDTQYF. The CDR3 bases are TGTGCCAGCTCATCCGCGGGCCCCTGCACAGATACGCAGTATTTT.

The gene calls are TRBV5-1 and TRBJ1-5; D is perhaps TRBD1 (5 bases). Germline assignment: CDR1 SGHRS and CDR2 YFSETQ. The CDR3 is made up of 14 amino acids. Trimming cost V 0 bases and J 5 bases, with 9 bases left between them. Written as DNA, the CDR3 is TGCGCCAGCAGCTTGGGGGGGGATCATCAGCCCCAGCATTTT. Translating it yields CASSLGGDHQPQHF.

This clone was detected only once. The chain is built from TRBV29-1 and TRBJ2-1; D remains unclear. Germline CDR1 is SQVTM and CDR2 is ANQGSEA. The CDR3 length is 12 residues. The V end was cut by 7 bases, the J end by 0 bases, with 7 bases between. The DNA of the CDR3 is TGCAGCGCCCACTACTCCTACAATGAGCAGTTCTTC. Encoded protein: CSAHYSYNEQFF.

The CDR3 coding sequence is TGCGCCAGCAGCCAAGAATACAGGAACAATCAGCCCCAGCATTTT. As protein: CASSQEYRNNQPQHF. This chain joins TRBV4-3 and TRBJ1-5; D might be TRBD1 (5 bases). In germline, CDR1 is LGHNA, CDR2 YSLEER. Trimming took off 0 bases at V and 3 bases at J, with 9 bases between the two ends. This CDR3 contains 15 residues.